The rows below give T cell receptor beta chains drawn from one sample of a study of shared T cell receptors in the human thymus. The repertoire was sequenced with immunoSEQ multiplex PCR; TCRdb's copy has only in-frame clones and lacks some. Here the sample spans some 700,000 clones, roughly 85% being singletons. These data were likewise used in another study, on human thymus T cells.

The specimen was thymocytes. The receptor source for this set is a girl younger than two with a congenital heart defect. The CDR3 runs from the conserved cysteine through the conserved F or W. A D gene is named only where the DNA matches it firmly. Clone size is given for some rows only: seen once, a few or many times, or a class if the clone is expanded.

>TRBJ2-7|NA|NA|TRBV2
TGTGCCAGTAAGCCCGAGCCCTCTAACCAATACGAGCAGTACTTC
CASKPEPSNQYEQYF
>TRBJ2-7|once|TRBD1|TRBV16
TGTGCCAGCAGCCTAACCGGACAGGACTACGAGCAGTACTTC
CASSLTGQDYEQYF
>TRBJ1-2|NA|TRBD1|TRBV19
TGTGCCAGTACCCCAGGAGGGACAGGGGGAGGCTACACCTTC
CASTPGGTGGGYTF
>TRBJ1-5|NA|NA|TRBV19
TGTGCCAGTAGTAGGACTGACAACCACAATCAGCCCCAGCATTTT
CASSRTDNHNQPQHF
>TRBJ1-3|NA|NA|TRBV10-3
TGTGCCATCAGTGAACGGGAGGGGCGGTACAAAAACACCATATATTTT
CAISEREGRYKNTIYF
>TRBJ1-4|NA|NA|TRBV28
TGTGCCAGCGGTCCCGCTCAGGCTAATGAAAAACTGTTTTTT
CASGPAQANEKLFF
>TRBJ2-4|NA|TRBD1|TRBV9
TGTGCCAGCAGCGTAGGGGGACAGGAAAACATTCAGTACTTC
CASSVGGQENIQYF
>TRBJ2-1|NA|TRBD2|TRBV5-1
TGCGCCAGCAGCTTGGCCGGGGCTAGCGGGGGACCATACAATGAGCAGTTCTTC
CASSLAGASGGPYNEQFF
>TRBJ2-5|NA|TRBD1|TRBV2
TGTGCCAGCAGTGTGATGCGAGGACAGGAAGAAAAACAAGAGACCCAGTACTTC
CASSVMRGQEEKQETQYF
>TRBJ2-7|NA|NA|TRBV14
TGTGCCAGCAGCCAAGAAGCAGGCAGGACCTACGAGCAGTACTTC
CASSQEAGRTYEQYF
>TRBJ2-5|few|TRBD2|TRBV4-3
TGCGCCAGCAGCCAAGACGGGACTAGCGGGGGACTAAGGCAAGAGACCCAGTACTTC
CASSQDGTSGGLRQETQYF
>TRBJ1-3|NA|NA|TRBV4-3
TGCGCCAGCAGCGACGGGTCCGGAAACACCATATATTTT
CASSDGSGNTIYF
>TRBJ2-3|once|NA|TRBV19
TGTGCCAGCAAAAACACAGATACGCAGTATTTT
CASKNTDTQYF
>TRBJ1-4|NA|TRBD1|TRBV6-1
TGTGCCAGCAGTGACCTTATCTCAGGGGGGACAACTAATGAAAAACTGTTTTTT
CASSDLISGGTTNEKLFF